This TCR beta chain was profiled in a study of blood T cell repertoires in COVID-19. Study in general: Specimens from acute and convalescent COVID-19 originated in the United States, Italy and Spain.

The protocol was immunoSEQ multiplex PCR, while the TCRdb copy is restricted to in-frame clones and leaves out a portion. The sample carries about 130,000 clones, about 89% recorded once. Per the germline V gene, CDR1 is LGHNA and CDR2 is YNFKEQ. The CDR3 loop spans 15 amino acids. J was trimmed by 5 bases and V by 3 bases; bases with no gene match: 8. V usage is TRBV4-2 and J usage is TRBJ2-7; TRBD1 agrees at 9 bases. The sample taken for sequencing was peripheral blood. The receptor was derived from a man aged 55 to 70 with active or convalescent COVID-19. The CDR3, as DNA: TGTGCCAGCAGCCAGGTACAGGGGGCGCCCCACGAGCAGTACTTC. This gives the protein CASSQVQGAPHEQYF.